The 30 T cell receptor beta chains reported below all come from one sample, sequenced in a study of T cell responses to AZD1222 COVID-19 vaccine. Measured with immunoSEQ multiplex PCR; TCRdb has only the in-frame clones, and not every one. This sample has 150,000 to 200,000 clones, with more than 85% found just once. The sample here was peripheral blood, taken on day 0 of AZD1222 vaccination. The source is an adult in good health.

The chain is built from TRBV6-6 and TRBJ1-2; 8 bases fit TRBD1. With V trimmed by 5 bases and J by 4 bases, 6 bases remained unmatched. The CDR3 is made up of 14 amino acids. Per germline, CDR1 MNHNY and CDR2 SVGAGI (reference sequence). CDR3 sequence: CASSPRTGSYGYTF. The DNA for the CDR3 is TGTGCCAGCAGTCCTAGGACAGGGAGCTATGGCTACACCTTC.

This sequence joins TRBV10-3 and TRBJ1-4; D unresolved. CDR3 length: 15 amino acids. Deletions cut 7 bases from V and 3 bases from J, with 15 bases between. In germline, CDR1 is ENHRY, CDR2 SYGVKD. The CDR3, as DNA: TGTGCCATCAAGGCGAGCTCTGGCGCTAATGAAAAACTGTTTTTT. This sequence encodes CAIKASSGANEKLFF.

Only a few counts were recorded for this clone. This CDR3 reads CASSPRDSEETQYF. For the CDR3, the DNA is TGTGCCAGCAGTCCCCGGGACTCGGAAGAGACCCAGTACTTC. The chain employs TRBV2 and TRBJ2-5; perhaps TRBD2 as D (6 bases). Trimming removed 5 bases at V and 3 bases at J, with 13 bases between. CDR1 SNHLY and CDR2 FYNNEI come from the germline V gene. The CDR3 covers 14 residues.

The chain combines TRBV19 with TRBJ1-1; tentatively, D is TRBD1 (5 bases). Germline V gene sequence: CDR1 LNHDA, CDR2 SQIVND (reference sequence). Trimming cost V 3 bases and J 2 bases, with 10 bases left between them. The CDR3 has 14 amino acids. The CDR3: CASSIRGKNTEAFF. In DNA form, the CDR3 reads TGTGCCAGTAGTATTAGGGGAAAAAACACTGAAGCTTTCTTT.

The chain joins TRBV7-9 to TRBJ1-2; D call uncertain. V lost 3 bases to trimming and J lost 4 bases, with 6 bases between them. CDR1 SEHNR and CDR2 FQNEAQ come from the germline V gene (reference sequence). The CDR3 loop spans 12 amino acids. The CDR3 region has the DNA TGTGCCAGCAGCTTCACTGGCTATGGCTACACCTTC. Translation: CASSFTGYGYTF. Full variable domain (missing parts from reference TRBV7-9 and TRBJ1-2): DTGVSQNPRHKITKRGQNVTFRCDPISEHNRLYWYRQTLGQGPEFLTYFQNEAQLEKSRLLSDRFSAERPKGSFSTLEIQRTEQGDSAMYLCASSFTGYGYTFGSGTRLTVV.

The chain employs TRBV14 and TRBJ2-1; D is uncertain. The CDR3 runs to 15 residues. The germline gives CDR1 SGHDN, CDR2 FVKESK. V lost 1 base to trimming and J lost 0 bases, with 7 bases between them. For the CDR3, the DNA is TGTGCCAGCAGCCAAGGCAGCAGCTCCTACAATGAGCAGTTCTTC. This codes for CASSQGSSSYNEQFF.

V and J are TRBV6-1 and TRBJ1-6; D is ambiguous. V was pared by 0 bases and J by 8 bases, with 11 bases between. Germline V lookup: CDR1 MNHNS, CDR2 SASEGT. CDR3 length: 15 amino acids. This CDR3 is CASSEARRADSPLHF. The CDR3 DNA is TGTGCCAGCAGTGAAGCGCGGCGGGCTGATTCACCCCTCCACTTT.

The CDR3, as DNA: TGTGCCAGCAGCCCGACGACAGGGACTGGAAACACCATATATTTT. It specifies CASSPTTGTGNTIYF. The rearrangement uses TRBV9 and TRBJ1-3, with 7 bases identical to TRBD1. The V and J ends lost 4 bases and 2 bases, in that order; junction bases with no gene match: 6. CDR3 length: 15 amino acids. Germline CDR1 SGDLS, CDR2 YYNGEE.

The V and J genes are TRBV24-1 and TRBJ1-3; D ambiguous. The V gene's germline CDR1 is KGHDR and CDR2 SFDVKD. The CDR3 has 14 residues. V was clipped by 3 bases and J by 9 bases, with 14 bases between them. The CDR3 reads CATSDRPPSGTIYF. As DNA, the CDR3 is TGTGCCACCAGTGATCGGCCTCCTAGTGGCACCATATATTTT.

The CDR3 is CASSQGLASSHTEAFF. The CDR3 DNA reads TGTGCCAGCAGCCAAGGGCTGGCAAGTTCACATACTGAAGCTTTCTTT. The chain employs TRBV3-1 (or the pseudogene TRBV3-2) and TRBJ1-1, with unresolved D. Trimming took off 1 base at V and 5 bases at J, with 17 bases between the two ends. This CDR3 spans 16 amino acids. Germline V gives CDR1 LGHDT, CDR2 YNNKEL (reference sequence).

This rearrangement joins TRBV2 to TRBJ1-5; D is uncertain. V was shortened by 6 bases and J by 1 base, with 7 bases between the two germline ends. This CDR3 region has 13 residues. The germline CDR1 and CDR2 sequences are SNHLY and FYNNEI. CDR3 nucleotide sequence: TGTGCCAGCAGCCCCCCGAGCAATCAGCCCCAGCATTTT. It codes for CASSPPSNQPQHF.

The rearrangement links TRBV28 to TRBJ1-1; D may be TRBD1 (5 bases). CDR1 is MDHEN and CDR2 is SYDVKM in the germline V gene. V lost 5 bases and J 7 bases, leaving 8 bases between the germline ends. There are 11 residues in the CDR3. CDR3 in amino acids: CASSGTVEAFF. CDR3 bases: TGTGCCAGCAGTGGGACGGTTGAAGCTTTCTTT.

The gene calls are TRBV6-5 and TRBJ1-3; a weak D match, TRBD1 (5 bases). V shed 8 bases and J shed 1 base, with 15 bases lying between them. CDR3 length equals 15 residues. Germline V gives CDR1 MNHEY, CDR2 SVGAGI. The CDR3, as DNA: TGTGCCAGCGCGGAGGGGCGACAATCTGGAAACACCATATATTTT. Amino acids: CASAEGRQSGNTIYF.

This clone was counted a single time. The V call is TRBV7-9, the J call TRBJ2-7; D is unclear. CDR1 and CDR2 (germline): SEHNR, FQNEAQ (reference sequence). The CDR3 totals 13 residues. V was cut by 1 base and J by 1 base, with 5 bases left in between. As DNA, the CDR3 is TGTGCCAGCAGCTTAGGGCTTTCCTACGAGCAGTACTTC. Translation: CASSLGLSYEQYF.

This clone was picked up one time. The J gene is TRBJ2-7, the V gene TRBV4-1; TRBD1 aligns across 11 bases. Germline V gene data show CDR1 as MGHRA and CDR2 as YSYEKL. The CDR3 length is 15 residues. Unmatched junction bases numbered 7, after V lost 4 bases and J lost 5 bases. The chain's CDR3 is CASSPRDRGLDEQYF. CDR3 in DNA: TGCGCCAGCAGCCCCCGGGACAGGGGGTTAGACGAGCAGTACTTC.

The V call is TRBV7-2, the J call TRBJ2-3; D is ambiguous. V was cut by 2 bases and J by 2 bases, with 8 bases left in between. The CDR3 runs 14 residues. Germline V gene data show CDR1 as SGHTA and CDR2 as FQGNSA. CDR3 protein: CASSLSAFTDTQYF. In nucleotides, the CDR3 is TGTGCCAGCAGCTTAAGCGCTTTCACAGATACGCAGTATTTT.

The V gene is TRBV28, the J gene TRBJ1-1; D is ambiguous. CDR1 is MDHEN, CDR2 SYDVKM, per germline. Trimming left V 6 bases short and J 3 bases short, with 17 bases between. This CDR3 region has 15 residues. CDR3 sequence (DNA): TGTGCCAGCAGATTAGTCCCCGGTTTTGACACTGAAGCTTTCTTT. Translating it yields CASRLVPGFDTEAFF.

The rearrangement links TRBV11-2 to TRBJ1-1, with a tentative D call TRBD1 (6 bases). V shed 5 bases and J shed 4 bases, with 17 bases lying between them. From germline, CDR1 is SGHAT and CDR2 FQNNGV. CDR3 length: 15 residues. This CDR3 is CASSLEPGHRTEAFF. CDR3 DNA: TGTGCCAGCAGCCTTGAACCGGGACACCGCACTGAAGCTTTCTTT.

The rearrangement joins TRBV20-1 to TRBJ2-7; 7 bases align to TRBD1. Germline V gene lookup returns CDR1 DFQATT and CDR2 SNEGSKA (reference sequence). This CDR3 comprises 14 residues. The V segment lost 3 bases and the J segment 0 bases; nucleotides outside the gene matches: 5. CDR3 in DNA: TGCAGTGCTAGTCCTCAGGGGGACTCCTACGAGCAGTACTTC. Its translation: CSASPQGDSYEQYF.

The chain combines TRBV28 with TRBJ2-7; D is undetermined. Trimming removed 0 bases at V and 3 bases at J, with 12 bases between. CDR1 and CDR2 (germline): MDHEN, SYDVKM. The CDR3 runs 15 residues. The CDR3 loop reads CASSLWQAIGYEQYF. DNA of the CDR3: TGTGCCAGCAGTTTATGGCAGGCGATAGGCTACGAGCAGTACTTC.

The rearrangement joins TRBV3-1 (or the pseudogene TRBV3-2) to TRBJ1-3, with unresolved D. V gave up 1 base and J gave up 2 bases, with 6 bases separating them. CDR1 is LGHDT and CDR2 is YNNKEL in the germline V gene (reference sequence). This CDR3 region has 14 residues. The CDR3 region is CASSQAVPGNTIYF. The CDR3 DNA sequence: TGTGCCAGCAGCCAAGCCGTACCTGGAAACACCATATATTTT.

This CDR3 is CASSQAGGAGETQYF. CDR3 bases: TGTGCCAGCAGCCAAGCGGGTGGGGCGGGAGAGACCCAGTACTTC. The chain combines TRBV4-2 with TRBJ2-5, with D perhaps assigned TRBD1 or TRBD2 (5 bases each). Germline V lookup: CDR1 LGHNA, CDR2 YNFKEQ. The V and J ends lost 1 base and 4 bases respectively, with 13 bases between them. The length of the CDR3 is 15 residues.

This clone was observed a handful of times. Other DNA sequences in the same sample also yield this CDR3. This CDR3 reads CASSLGQGGYGYTF. CDR3 nucleotides: TGCGCCAGCAGCTTGGGACAGGGGGGTTATGGCTACACCTTC. The chain recombines TRBV5-1 with TRBJ1-2, with 9 bases aligning to TRBD1. The germline V gene encodes CDR1 SGHRS and CDR2 YFSETQ. The CDR3 spans 14 residues. The V segment lost 0 bases and the J segment 5 bases; nucleotides outside the gene matches: 2.

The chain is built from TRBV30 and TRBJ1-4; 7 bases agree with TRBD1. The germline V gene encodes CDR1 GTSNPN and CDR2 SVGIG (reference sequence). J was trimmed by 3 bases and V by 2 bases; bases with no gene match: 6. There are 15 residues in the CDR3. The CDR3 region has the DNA TGTGCCTGGAGTTCGGGGGGGACAGCTAATGAAAAACTGTTTTTT. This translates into CAWSSGGTANEKLFF.

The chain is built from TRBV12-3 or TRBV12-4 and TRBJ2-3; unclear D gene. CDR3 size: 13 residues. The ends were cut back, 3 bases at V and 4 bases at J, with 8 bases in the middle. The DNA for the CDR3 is TGTGCCAGCAGTTTGGTGGTGGCAGATACGCAGTATTTT. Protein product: CASSLVVADTQYF.

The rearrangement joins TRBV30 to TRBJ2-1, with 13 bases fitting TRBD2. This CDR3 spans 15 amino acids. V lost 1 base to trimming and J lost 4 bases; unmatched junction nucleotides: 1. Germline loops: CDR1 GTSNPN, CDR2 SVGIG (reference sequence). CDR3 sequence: CAWSGTSGGYNEQFF. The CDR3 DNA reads TGTGCCTGGAGTGGGACTAGCGGGGGTTACAATGAGCAGTTCTTC.

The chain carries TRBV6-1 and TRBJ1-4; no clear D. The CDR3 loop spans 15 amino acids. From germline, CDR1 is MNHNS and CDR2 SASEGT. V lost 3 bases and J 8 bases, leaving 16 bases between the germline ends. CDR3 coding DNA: TGTGCCAGCAGTGACGCTAGGATTGGTGGGGAAAAACTGTTTTTT. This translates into CASSDARIGGEKLFF.

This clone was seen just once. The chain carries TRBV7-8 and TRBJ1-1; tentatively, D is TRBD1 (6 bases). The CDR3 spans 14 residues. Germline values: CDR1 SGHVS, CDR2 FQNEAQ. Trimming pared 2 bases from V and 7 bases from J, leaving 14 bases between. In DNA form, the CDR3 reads TGTGCCAGCAGCTTAAACAGGGATAAGAGTGAAGCTTTCTTT. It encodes CASSLNRDKSEAFF. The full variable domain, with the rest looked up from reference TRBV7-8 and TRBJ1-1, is GAGVSQSPRYKVAKRGQDVALRCDPISGHVSLFWYQQALGQGPEFLTYFQNEAQLDKSGLPSDRFFAERPEGSVSTLKIQRTQQEDSAVYLCASSLNRDKSEAFFGQGTRLTVV.

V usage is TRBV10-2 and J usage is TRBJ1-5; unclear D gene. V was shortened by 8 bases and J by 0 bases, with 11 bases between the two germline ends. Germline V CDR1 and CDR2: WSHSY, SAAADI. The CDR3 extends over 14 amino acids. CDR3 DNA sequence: TGCGCCAGCCGGTCACTTAATAGCAATCAGCCCCAGCATTTT. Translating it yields CASRSLNSNQPQHF.

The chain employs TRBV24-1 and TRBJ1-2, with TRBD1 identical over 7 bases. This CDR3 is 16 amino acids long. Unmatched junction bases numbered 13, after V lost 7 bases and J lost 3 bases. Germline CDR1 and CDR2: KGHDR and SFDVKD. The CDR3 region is CATSGTRGFEDYGYTF. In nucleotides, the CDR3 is TGTGCCACCAGCGGAACCAGGGGGTTCGAGGACTATGGCTACACCTTC.